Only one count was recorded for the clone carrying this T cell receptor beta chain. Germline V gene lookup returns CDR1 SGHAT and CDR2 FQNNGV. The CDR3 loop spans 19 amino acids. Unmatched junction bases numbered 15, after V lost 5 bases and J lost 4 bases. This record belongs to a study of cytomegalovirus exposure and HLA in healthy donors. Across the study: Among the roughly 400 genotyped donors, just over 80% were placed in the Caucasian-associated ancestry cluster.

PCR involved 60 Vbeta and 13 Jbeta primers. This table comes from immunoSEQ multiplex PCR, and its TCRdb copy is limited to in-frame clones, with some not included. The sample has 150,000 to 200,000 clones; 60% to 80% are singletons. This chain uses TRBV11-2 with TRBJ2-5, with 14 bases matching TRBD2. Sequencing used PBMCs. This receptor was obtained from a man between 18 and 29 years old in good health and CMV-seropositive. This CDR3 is CASSTLGTSGRVLGETQYF. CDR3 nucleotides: TGTGCCAGCAGCACCCTAGGGACTAGCGGGAGAGTTTTGGGAGAGACCCAGTACTTC.